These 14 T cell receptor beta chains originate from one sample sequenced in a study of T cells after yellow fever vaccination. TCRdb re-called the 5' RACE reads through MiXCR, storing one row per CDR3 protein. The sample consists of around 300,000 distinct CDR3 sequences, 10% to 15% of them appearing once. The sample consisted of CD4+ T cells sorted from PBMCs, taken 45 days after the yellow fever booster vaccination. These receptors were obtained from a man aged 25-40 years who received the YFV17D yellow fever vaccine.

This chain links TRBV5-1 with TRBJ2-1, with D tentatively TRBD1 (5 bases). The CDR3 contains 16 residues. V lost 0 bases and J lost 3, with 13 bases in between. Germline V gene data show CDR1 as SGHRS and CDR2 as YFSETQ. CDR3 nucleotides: TGCGCCAGCAGCTTGGTGCTGGCAGGGTTCTACAATGAGCAGTTCTTC. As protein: CASSLVLAGFYNEQFF.

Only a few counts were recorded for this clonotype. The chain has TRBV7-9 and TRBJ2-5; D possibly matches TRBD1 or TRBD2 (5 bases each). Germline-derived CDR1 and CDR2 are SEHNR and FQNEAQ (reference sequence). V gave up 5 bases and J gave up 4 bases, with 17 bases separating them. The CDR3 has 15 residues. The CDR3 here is CASSQGRFLGETQYF. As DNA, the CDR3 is TGTGCCAGCAGCCAGGGACGGTTTTTGGGAGAGACCCAGTACTTC. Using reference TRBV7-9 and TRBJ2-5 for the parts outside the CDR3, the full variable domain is DTGVSQNPRHKITKRGQNVTFRCDPISEHNRLYWYRQTLGQGPEFLTYFQNEAQLEKSRLLSDRFSAERPKGSFSTLEIQRTEQGDSAMYLCASSQGRFLGETQYFGPGTRLLVL.

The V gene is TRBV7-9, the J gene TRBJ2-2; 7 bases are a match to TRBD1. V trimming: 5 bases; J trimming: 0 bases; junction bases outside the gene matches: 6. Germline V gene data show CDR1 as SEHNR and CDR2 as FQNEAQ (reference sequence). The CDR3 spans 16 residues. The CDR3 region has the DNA TGTGCCAGCAGCACCTCCGGGACAGCGAACACCGGGGAGCTGTTTTTT. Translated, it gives CASSTSGTANTGELFF.

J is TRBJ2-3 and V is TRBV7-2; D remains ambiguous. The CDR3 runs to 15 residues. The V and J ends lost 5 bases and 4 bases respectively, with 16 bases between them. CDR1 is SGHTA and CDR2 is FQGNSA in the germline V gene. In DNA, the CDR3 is TGTGCCAGCAGCCTGGCCCCATCCTATTCAGATACGCAGTATTTT. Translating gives CASSLAPSYSDTQYF.

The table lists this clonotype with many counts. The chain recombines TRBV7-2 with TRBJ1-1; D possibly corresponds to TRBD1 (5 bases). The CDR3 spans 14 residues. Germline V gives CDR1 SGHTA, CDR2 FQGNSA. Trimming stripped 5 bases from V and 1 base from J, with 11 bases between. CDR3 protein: CASSPGTANTEAFF. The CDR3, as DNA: TGTGCCAGCAGCCCCGGGACGGCGAACACTGAAGCTTTCTTT. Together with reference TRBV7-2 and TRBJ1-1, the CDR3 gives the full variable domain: GAGVSQSPSNKVTEKGKDVELRCDPISGHTALYWYRQSLGQGLEFLIYFQGNSAPDKSGLPSDRFSAERTGGSVSTLTIQRTQQEDSAVYLCASSPGTANTEAFFGQGTRLTVV.

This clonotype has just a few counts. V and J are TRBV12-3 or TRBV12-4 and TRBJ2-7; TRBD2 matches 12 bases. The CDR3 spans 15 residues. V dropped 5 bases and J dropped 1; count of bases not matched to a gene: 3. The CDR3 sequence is CASSPGLAGSYEQYF. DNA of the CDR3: TGTGCCAGCAGTCCCGGACTAGCGGGGTCCTACGAGCAGTACTTC.

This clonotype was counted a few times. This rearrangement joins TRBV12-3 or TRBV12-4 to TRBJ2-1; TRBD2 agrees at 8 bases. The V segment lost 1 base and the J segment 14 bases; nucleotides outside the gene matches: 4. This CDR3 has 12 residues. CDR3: CASSLDGTSKFF. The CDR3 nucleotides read TGTGCCAGCAGTTTAGACGGGACTAGTAAGTTCTTC.

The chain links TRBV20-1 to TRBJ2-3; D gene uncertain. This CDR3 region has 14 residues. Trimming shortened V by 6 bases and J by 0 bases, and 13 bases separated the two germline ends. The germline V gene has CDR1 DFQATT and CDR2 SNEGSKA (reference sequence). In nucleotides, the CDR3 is TGCAGTGCACCCGTTCCTGCTAGCACAGATACGCAGTATTTT. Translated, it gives CSAPVPASTDTQYF.

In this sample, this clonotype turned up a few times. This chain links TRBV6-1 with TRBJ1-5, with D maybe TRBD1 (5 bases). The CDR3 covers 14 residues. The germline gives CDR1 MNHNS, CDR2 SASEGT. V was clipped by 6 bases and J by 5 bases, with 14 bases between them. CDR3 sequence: CASSSGARHQPQHF. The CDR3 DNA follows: TGTGCCAGCAGCTCCGGGGCCCGGCATCAGCCCCAGCATTTT.

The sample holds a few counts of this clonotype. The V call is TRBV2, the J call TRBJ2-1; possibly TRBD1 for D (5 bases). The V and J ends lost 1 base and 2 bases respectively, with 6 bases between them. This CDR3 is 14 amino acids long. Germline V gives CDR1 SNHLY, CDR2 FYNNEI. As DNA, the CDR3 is TGTGCCAGCAGTGAAGGGACAACCTACAATGAGCAGTTCTTC. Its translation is CASSEGTTYNEQFF.

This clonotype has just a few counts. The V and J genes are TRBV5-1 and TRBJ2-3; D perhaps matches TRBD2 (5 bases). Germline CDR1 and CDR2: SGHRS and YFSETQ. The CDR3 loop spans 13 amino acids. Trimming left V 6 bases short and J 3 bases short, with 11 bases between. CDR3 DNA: TGCGCCAGCACACAGAGGGAGACAGATACGCAGTATTTT. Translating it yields CASTQRETDTQYF.

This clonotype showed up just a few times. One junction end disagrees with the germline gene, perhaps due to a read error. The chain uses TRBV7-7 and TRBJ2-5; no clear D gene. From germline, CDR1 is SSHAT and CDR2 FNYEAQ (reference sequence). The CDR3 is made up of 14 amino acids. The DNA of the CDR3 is TGTGCTAGCAGCAAACCAGGCTTCCAAGAGACCCAGTACTTC. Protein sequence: CASSKPGFQETQYF.

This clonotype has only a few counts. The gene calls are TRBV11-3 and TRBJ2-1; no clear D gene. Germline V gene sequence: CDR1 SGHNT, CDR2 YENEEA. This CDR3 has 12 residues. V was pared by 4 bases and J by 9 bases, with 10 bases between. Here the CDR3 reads CASSSLRSEQFF. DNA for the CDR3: TGTGCCAGCAGCTCCCTCCGTAGTGAGCAGTTCTTC.

The CDR3 is CASSLESVTNEKLFF. In DNA, the CDR3 is TGTGCCAGCAGCTTAGAGTCCGTTACTAATGAAAAACTGTTTTTT. The J gene is TRBJ1-4, the V gene TRBV7-2, with D uncertain. In germline, CDR1 is SGHTA, CDR2 FQGNSA. Trimming took 1 base from V and 2 from J, leaving 8 bases between them. CDR3 length equals 15 residues.